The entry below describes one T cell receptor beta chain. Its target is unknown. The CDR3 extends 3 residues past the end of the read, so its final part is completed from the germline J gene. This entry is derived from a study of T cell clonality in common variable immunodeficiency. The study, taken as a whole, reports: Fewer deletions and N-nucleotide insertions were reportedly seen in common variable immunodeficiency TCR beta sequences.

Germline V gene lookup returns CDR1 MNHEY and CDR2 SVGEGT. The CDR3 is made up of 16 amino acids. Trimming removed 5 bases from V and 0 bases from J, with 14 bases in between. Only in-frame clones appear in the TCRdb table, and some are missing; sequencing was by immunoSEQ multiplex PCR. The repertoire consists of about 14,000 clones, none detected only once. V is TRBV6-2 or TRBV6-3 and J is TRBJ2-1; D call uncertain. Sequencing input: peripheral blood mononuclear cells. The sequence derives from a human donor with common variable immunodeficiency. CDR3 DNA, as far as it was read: TGTGCCAGCAGTCGTCTTCTGTCTAACTCCTACAATGAG. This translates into CASSRLLSNSYNE. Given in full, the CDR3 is CASSRLLSNSYNEQFF.